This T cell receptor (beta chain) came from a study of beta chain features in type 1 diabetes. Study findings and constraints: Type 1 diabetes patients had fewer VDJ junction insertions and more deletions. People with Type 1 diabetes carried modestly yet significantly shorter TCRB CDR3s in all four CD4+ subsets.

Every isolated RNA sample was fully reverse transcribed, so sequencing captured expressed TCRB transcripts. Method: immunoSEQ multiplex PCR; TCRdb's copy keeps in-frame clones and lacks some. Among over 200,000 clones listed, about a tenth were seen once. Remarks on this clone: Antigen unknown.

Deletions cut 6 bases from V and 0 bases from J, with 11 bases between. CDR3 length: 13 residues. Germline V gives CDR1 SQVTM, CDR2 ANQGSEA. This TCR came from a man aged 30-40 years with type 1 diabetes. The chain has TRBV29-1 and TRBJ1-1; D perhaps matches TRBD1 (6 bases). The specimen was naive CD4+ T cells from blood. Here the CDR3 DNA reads TGCAGCGTGCAGACAGGCTTGAACACTGAAGCTTTCTTT. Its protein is CSVQTGLNTEAFF.